This T cell receptor (beta chain) was recovered during a study of blood T cell repertoires in COVID-19. Participants came from about two dozen US areas, aged about 18 to 89 years. Symptom resolution, clearance, or two negative PCRs marked the recovered donors of Cohort 3. Clones were sequenced by immunoSEQ multiplex PCR, and TCRdb holds only the in-frame ones, with some missing. The table includes over 200,000 clones, 84% detected once. V shed 2 bases and J shed 8 bases, with 10 bases lying between them. This CDR3 comprises 13 residues. The germline V gene encodes CDR1 SNHLY and CDR2 FYNNEI. Source material: PBMCs or T cells enriched from blood (not recorded which). The origin of this receptor is a man in his 60s who had recovered from COVID-19. The chain is built from TRBV2 and TRBJ2-1; possibly TRBD2 for D (6 bases). DNA for the CDR3: TGTGCCAGCAGTGAAAACGGGGGATATGAGCAGTTCTTC. Amino acid sequence: CASSENGGYEQFF.